The 25 T cell receptor beta chains given below trace back to one sample, sequenced in a study of T cells in Graves' hyperthyroidism and ophthalmopathy. The CDR3 regions of TCR beta were amplified from RNA transcripts. HTBI primers were used for first-round RT-PCR of the TCR CDR3. TCRdb reprocessed the multiplex PCR reads via MiXCR and lists one record per CDR3 protein. Among 550,000 to 650,000 distinct CDR3 sequences listed, around 15% were seen once. Sequencing was performed on blood. The receptor source for this set is a woman aged 40 to 50 with Graves' hyperthyroidism.

CDR3 protein: CASRLTGTDNEQFF. For the CDR3, the DNA is TGTGCCAGTAGGCTGACAGGGACCGATAATGAGCAGTTCTTC. This chain uses TRBV19 with TRBJ2-1; 7 bases agree with TRBD1. This CDR3 region has 14 residues. CDR1 is LNHDA, CDR2 SQIVND, per germline (reference sequence). J gave up 7 bases and V 6 bases, and 9 bases lay outside the gene matches.

In this sample, this clonotype turned up many times. The rearrangement joins TRBV11-2 to TRBJ2-7, with D perhaps TRBD1 or TRBD2 (5 bases each). Trimming cost V 3 bases and J 3 bases, with 9 bases left between them. CDR3 length: 13 residues. Germline V gives CDR1 SGHAT, CDR2 FQNNGV. Written as DNA, the CDR3 is TGTGCCAGCAGCTTGGGACGGCACTACGAGCAGTACTTC. Translated: CASSLGRHYEQYF.

This clonotype was seen a handful of times. The gene calls are TRBV20-1 and TRBJ1-5; 9 bases are shared with TRBD1. The germline gives CDR1 DFQATT, CDR2 SNEGSKA (reference sequence). The V and J ends lost 5 bases and 3 bases, in that order; junction bases with no gene match: 5. The CDR3 consists of 14 residues. As DNA, the CDR3 is TGCAGTGCTTGGACAGGGGTAACCAATCAGCCCCAGCATTTT. The encoded protein is CSAWTGVTNQPQHF.

This clonotype was observed at least ten times. The chain has TRBV28 and TRBJ2-7; no clear D gene. Trimming cost V 3 bases and J 0 bases, with 18 bases left between them. Germline CDR1 MDHEN, CDR2 SYDVKM. The CDR3 is made up of 17 amino acids. Here the CDR3 reads CASSFRLKTPSSYEQYF. The CDR3, as DNA: TGTGCCAGCAGTTTTAGGCTGAAGACGCCGAGCTCCTACGAGCAGTACTTC.

This clonotype was seen a handful of times. The V and J genes are TRBV12-3 or TRBV12-4 and TRBJ2-7; D may match TRBD1 or TRBD2 (5 bases each). The CDR3 totals 16 residues. The V end lost 3 bases, the J end lost 2 bases, and 17 bases lay between the germline ends. The CDR3 is CASSFARDAWPYEQYF. In nucleotides, the CDR3 is TGTGCCAGCAGTTTTGCCCGGGACGCTTGGCCCTACGAGCAGTACTTC.

This clonotype came up many times. This chain uses TRBV28 with TRBJ2-7; tentatively, D is TRBD2 (6 bases). Per germline, CDR1 MDHEN and CDR2 SYDVKM. This CDR3 has 20 residues. The V gene lost 0 bases and the J gene lost 2 bases, with 26 bases spanning the gap. CDR3 bases: TGTGCCAGCAGTTTATGGGGGGGTACAGGCCATGCGCAACGGACCTACGAGCAGTACTTC. It encodes CASSLWGGTGHAQRTYEQYF.

The J gene is TRBJ2-3, the V gene TRBV27, with 12 bases lining up with TRBD2. Germline CDR1 and CDR2: MNHEY and SMNVEV (reference sequence). The CDR3 is 16 residues long. V gave up 4 bases and J gave up 6 bases; unmatched junction bases: 8. CDR3 sequence: CASSCLLTSGSDTQYF. CDR3 nucleotides: TGTGCCAGCAGTTGTTTGCTGACTAGCGGGAGTGATACGCAGTATTTT.

This clonotype has a handful of counts. The V and J genes are TRBV29-1 and TRBJ1-1; 9 nucleotides agree with TRBD1. The germline V gene encodes CDR1 SQVTM and CDR2 ANQGSEA. V was pared by 3 bases and J by 11 bases, with 10 bases of the junction left unmatched. The CDR3 consists of 13 residues. CDR3 protein: CSVDSGTGPLAFF. The CDR3 DNA reads as TGCAGCGTTGATTCGGGGACAGGGCCCTTGGCTTTCTTT.

The chain is built from TRBV28 and TRBJ1-1; D is perhaps TRBD1 (6 bases). The germline V and J ends were trimmed by 5 bases and 0 bases, with 13 bases remaining between them. The CDR3 has 15 residues. Germline CDR1 MDHEN, CDR2 SYDVKM. CDR3 DNA sequence: TGTGCCAGCAGTCAACTGGACAGTTTGAACACTGAAGCTTTCTTT. Amino acids: CASSQLDSLNTEAFF.

With regard to this clonotype: A read error is possible here, since a much larger clone lies one base away. The chain employs TRBV6-6 and TRBJ1-5, with a possible D match to TRBD1 (6 bases). Germline V lookup: CDR1 MNHNY, CDR2 SVGAGI (reference sequence). The CDR3 runs to 15 residues. Trimming removed 0 bases from V and 3 bases from J, with 9 bases in between. This chain's CDR3 is CASSYSSGANQPQHF. The DNA for the CDR3 is TGTGCCAGCAGTTACTCTTCAGGGGCCAATCAGCCCCAGCATTTT.

In this sample, this clonotype turned up a few times. This sequence joins TRBV19 and TRBJ1-1; D may be TRBD1 (6 bases). Per the germline V gene, CDR1 is LNHDA and CDR2 is SQIVND (reference sequence). The CDR3 length is 14 residues. V shed 3 bases and J shed 8 bases, with 16 bases lying between them. CDR3 nucleotide sequence: TGTGCCAGTAGTATCGGCAGGGGACCCCCCGAAGCTTTCTTT. Amino acid sequence: CASSIGRGPPEAFF.

In regard to this clonotype: A much more abundant neighbour one base away suggests this may be a read error. Written as DNA, the CDR3 is TGCGCCAGCGGCCCCCGGACAGGGAAAACCTACGAGCAGTACTTC. This translates into CASGPRTGKTYEQYF. The chain combines TRBV4-3 with TRBJ2-7; 8 positions match TRBD1. The germline gives CDR1 LGHNA, CDR2 YSLEER. The J segment lost 2 bases and the V segment lost 8 bases, leaving 11 bases of the junction unmatched. The CDR3 is 15 residues long.

The gene calls are TRBV3-1 and TRBJ2-1; 9 positions agree with TRBD2. CDR1 and CDR2 from the germline V gene are LGHDT and YNNKEL (reference sequence). CDR3 size: 16 residues. Trimming removed 1 base from V and 8 bases from J; junction bases left unmatched: 9. CDR3: CASSQGGGRALDEQFF. DNA for the CDR3: TGTGCCAGCAGCCAAGGCGGCGGGAGGGCCCTCGATGAGCAGTTCTTC.

This chain links TRBV6-1 with TRBJ2-2, with D possibly TRBD2 on 5 matching bases. V dropped 6 bases and J dropped 2 bases, with 10 bases sitting between them. Germline V gene lookup returns CDR1 MNHNS and CDR2 SASEGT. CDR3 size: 14 residues. The CDR3: CASRPGSNTGELFF. CDR3 DNA sequence: TGTGCCAGCAGACCGGGGTCAAACACCGGGGAGCTGTTTTTT.

In this sample, this clonotype turned up many times. The chain employs TRBV28 and TRBJ1-5, with unresolved D. Trimming pared 3 bases from V and 4 bases from J, leaving 10 bases between. This CDR3 has 14 amino acids. Germline-derived CDR1 and CDR2 are MDHEN and SYDVKM. The CDR3 nucleotides read TGTGCCAGCAGTTTTAACTGGAAAAATCAGCCCCAGCATTTT. Translation: CASSFNWKNQPQHF. Looking up the rest from reference TRBV28 and TRBJ1-5 gives the full variable domain: DVKVTQSSRYLVKRTGEKVFLECVQDMDHENMFWYRQDPGLGLRLIYFSYDVKMKEKGDIPEGYSVSREKKERFSLILESASTNQTSMYLCASSFNWKNQPQHFGDGTRLSIL.

The gene calls are TRBV27 and TRBJ2-5; D possibly corresponds to TRBD2 (5 bases). The CDR3 has 14 amino acids. Germline CDR1 is MNHEY and CDR2 is SMNVEV (reference sequence). The V and J ends lost 0 bases and 4 bases respectively, with 9 bases between them. CDR3 in amino acids: CASSLSGKRETQYF. CDR3 bases: TGTGCCAGCAGTTTATCCGGGAAGAGAGAGACCCAGTACTTC.

This clonotype was detected many times. The chain carries TRBV2 and TRBJ1-2; tentative D call: TRBD1 (5 bases). CDR1 is SNHLY and CDR2 is FYNNEI in the germline V gene. The V end lost 7 bases, the J end lost 9 bases, and 21 bases lay between the germline ends. This CDR3 is built from 14 residues. This CDR3 is CASNRGVEGESYTF. CDR3 bases: TGTGCCAGCAACCGAGGGGTGGAGGGAGAGAGCTACACCTTC.

This clonotype was picked up many times. The gene calls are TRBV28 and TRBJ2-7; 7 bases are shared with TRBD1. V lost 7 bases and J lost 2; bases outside the gene matches: 14. The germline V gene encodes CDR1 MDHEN and CDR2 SYDVKM. The CDR3 is 16 amino acids. The CDR3 loop reads CASNSAWTGFTYEQYF. The CDR3 region has the DNA TGTGCCAGCAACTCCGCCTGGACAGGATTTACCTACGAGCAGTACTTC.

The rearrangement joins TRBV7-3 to TRBJ1-5, with 9 bases identical to TRBD1. CDR3 length: 16 residues. V was pared by 1 base and J by 0 bases, with 1 base of the junction left unmatched. Germline V gene sequence: CDR1 SGHTA, CDR2 FQGTGA. The CDR3 loop reads CASSLKGQGSNQPQHF. The CDR3 DNA sequence: TGTGCCAGCAGCTTAAAGGGACAGGGTAGCAATCAGCCCCAGCATTTT.

This clonotype was observed many times. The chain couples TRBV7-3 to TRBJ2-5; the D is unclear. Germline lookup yields CDR1 SGHTA and CDR2 FQGTGA. Deletions cut 5 bases from V and 5 bases from J, with 12 bases between. CDR3 length: 13 amino acids. CDR3 in amino acids: CASSLYPPETQYF. The CDR3 nucleotides read TGTGCCAGCAGCCTATATCCGCCGGAGACCCAGTACTTC.

The sample holds many counts of this clonotype. The chain joins TRBV2 to TRBJ1-1; D unresolved. From germline, CDR1 is SNHLY and CDR2 FYNNEI. The CDR3 totals 12 residues. V gave up 6 bases and J gave up 6 bases, with 11 bases separating them. CDR3: CASRILKAEAFF. CDR3 DNA sequence: TGTGCCAGCAGAATTCTTAAAGCTGAAGCTTTCTTT.

The sample holds many counts of this clonotype. The chain uses TRBV6-1 and TRBJ2-7; 9 nucleotides line up with TRBD1. In germline, CDR1 is MNHNS, CDR2 SASEGT. The CDR3 contains 15 residues. Losses at the gene ends were 0 bases for V and 5 bases for J; bases not matched to a gene: 5. CDR3 sequence reads: CASSEAGTGPHEQYF. The CDR3 DNA reads as TGTGCCAGCAGTGAAGCCGGGACAGGGCCCCACGAGCAGTACTTC.

As regards this clonotype: A far larger clone is off by one base, so a read error is likely. The chain joins TRBV5-1 to TRBJ2-7; 12 positions match TRBD2. The J call could be wrong; TRBJ2-1 is a better fit for the DNA end. Germline CDR1 is SGHRS and CDR2 is YFSETQ. CDR3 length: 15 residues. The CDR3, as DNA: TGCGCCAGCAGCCCTGGACTAGCGGGGACCTACGAGCAGTTCTTC. As protein: CASSPGLAGTYEQFF.

This clonotype has ten or more counts. The chain has TRBV5-1 and TRBJ2-3; 10 bases are shared with TRBD2. V gave up 2 bases and J gave up 6 bases; unmatched junction bases: 9. The CDR3 totals 16 residues. Germline V CDR1 and CDR2: SGHRS, YFSETQ. The CDR3: CASSFDLAGAPDTQYF. CDR3 bases: TGCGCCAGCAGCTTCGATCTAGCGGGAGCCCCGGATACGCAGTATTTT.

The rearrangement joins TRBV7-3 to TRBJ2-1; D gene ambiguous. Germline V lookup: CDR1 SGHTA, CDR2 FQGTGA. V was clipped by 1 base and J by 4 bases, with 5 bases between them. This CDR3 comprises 13 residues. CDR3 nucleotide sequence: TGTGCCAGCAGCTTAATACGATACAATGAGCAGTTCTTC. Protein sequence: CASSLIRYNEQFF.